The T cell receptor beta chain described here comes from a study of blood T cell repertoires in COVID-19. Repertoires were generated with immunoSEQ multiplex PCR, while TCRdb's copy carries only in-frame clones and drops some. The repertoire holds 270,000 or so clones, 82% seen once, with less than 4% in the top ten. Trimming took off 0 bases at V and 6 bases at J, with 12 bases between the two ends. Per the germline V gene, CDR1 is PRHDT and CDR2 is FYEKMQ (reference sequence). The CDR3 runs 14 residues. Sequenced material: peripheral blood. The TCR originated in a young woman with acute or convalescent COVID-19. V is TRBV13 and J is TRBJ2-7; possibly TRBD1 for D (6 bases). CDR3 sequence reads: CASSLGQGALEQYF. DNA of the CDR3: TGTGCCAGCAGCTTAGGACAGGGTGCCCTCGAGCAGTACTTC.